This TCR beta chain derives from a study of blood T cell repertoires in COVID-19. Per germline, CDR1 SGHNT and CDR2 YYREEE (reference sequence). This CDR3 contains 15 residues. Deletions cut 3 bases from V and 0 bases from J, with 9 bases between. During active infection, Seattle patients enrolled and were then monitored through disease. The protocol was immunoSEQ multiplex PCR, while the TCRdb copy is restricted to in-frame clones and leaves out a portion. The data hold about 64,000 clones, with approximately 80% observed a single time. The sequenced sample was peripheral blood. The TCR originated in a man aged 55 to 70 with COVID-19, enrolled during active disease. The rearrangement joins TRBV5-4 to TRBJ2-2; possible D gene TRBD2, 5 bases. In DNA, the CDR3 is TGTGCCAGCAGCTGGACTTTTTCGAACACCGGGGAGCTGTTTTTT. Protein product: CASSWTFSNTGELFF.